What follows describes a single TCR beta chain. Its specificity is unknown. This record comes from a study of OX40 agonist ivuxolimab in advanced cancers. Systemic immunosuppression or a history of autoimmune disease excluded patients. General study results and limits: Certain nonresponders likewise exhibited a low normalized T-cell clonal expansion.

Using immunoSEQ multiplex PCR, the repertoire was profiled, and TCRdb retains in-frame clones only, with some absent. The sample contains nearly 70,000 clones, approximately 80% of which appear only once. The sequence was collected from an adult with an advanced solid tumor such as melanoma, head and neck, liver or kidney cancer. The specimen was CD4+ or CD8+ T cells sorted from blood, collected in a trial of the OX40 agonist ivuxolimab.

This CDR3 is CASPYAEQKRNEQFF. CDR3 sequence (DNA): TGTGCCAGCCCATACGCGGAACAGAAACGCAATGAGCAGTTCTTC. The chain employs TRBV6-6 and TRBJ2-1, with unresolved D. The germline CDR1 and CDR2 sequences are MNHNY and SVGAGI (reference sequence). The CDR3 is made up of 15 amino acids. Trimming left V 8 bases short and J 6 bases short, with 20 bases between.